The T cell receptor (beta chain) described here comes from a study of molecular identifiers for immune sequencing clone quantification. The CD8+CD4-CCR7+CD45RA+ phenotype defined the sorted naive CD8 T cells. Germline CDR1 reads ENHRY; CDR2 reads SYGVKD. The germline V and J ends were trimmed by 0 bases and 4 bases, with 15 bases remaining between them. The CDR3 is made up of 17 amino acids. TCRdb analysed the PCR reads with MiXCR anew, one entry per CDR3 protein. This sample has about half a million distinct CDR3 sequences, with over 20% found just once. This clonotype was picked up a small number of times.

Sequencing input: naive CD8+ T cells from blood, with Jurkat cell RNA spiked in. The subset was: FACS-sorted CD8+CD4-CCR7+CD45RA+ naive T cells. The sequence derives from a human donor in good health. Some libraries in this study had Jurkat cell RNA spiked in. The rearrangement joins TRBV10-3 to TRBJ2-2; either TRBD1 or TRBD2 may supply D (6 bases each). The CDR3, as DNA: TGTGCCATCAGTGAGTCGGGGGCGGCAGCGGGCACCGGGGAGCTGTTTTTT. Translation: CAISESGAAAGTGELFF.